The 6 T cell receptor beta chains reported below all come from one sample, sequenced in a study of Ad26.COV2.S vaccination and SARS-CoV-2 variants. The repertoire was sequenced with immunoSEQ multiplex PCR; TCRdb's copy has only in-frame clones and lacks some. The sample has around 310,000 clones, around 90% seen once. Regarding treatment: 15 to 20 received Ad26.COV2.S at low or high dose, single or two shots; several received placebo; per-sample allocation not given. The study sampled participants on day 63 after the first vaccine or placebo injection. The sequences come from peripheral blood, collected in a trial of Ad26.COV2.S vaccine versus placebo. The receptors derive from a person between 18 and 59 years old who received the Ad26.COV2.S COVID-19 vaccine or a placebo.

The V gene is TRBV7-8, the J gene TRBJ2-5, with unresolved D. CDR1 SGHVS and CDR2 FQNEAQ come from the germline V gene. V gave up 6 bases and J gave up 4 bases, with 12 bases separating them. The CDR3 has 13 residues. Here the CDR3 reads CASSGRPIETQYF. CDR3 bases: TGTGCCAGCAGTGGTAGACCTATAGAGACCCAGTACTTC.

J is TRBJ1-1 and V is TRBV6-5; TRBD1 matches at 7 bases. This CDR3 spans 11 amino acids. CDR1 and CDR2 (germline): MNHEY, SVGAGI. V was pared by 8 bases and J by 10 bases, with 7 bases of the junction left unmatched. CDR3 in DNA: TGTGCCAGCGCGTGGCAGGGGGGAGCTTTCTTT. It encodes CASAWQGGAFF.

The chain links TRBV4-3 to TRBJ1-2, with D perhaps matching TRBD1 (5 bases). With 0 bases removed from V and 4 bases from J, the gap between germline ends came to 18 bases. CDR3 length equals 17 residues. CDR1 is LGHNA, CDR2 YSLEER, per germline. The CDR3 is CASSQDLEAGGGYGYTF. In nucleotides, the CDR3 is TGCGCCAGCAGCCAAGATCTAGAGGCGGGGGGAGGCTATGGCTACACCTTC.

A word on this clone: Distinct nucleotide sequences in the sample also encode this CDR3. The chain links TRBV15 to TRBJ1-2; D is unclear. V was trimmed by 0 bases and J by 7 bases, leaving 6 bases between them. Germline values: CDR1 LNHNV, CDR2 YYDKDF (reference sequence). The CDR3 contains 12 residues. CDR3 DNA sequence: TGTGCCACCAGCAGAGATCGGGTTGGCTACACCTTC. Translated, it gives CATSRDRVGYTF.

This clone was seen repeatedly, ten times or more. This sample also contains other DNA sequences that code for the same CDR3. The rearrangement uses TRBV4-3 and TRBJ2-1; 10 bases map to TRBD2. Germline V lookup: CDR1 LGHNA, CDR2 YSLEER. The V gene end was trimmed by 3 bases and the J gene end by 7 bases; junction bases not matched to a gene: 12. This CDR3 comprises 17 residues. The CDR3 loop reads CASSQREGLAGVNEQFF. The CDR3 DNA is TGCGCCAGCAGCCAGAGGGAGGGGCTAGCGGGAGTGAATGAGCAGTTCTTC.

This clone is a singleton in its sample. V usage is TRBV4-1 and J usage is TRBJ2-2; the D is unclear. CDR3 length equals 14 residues. Germline CDR1 and CDR2: MGHRA and YSYEKL. The V and J ends lost 0 bases and 5 bases respectively, with 7 bases between them. The CDR3 region has the DNA TGCGCCAGCAGCCAAGAGAGATTAACCGGGGAGCTGTTTTTT. This sequence encodes CASSQERLTGELFF.